This is a list of T cell receptor beta chains from one sample in a study of tumor-infiltrating lymphocytes in oesophageal squamous cell carcinoma. MiXCR, run by TCRdb on the PCR reads, gives a single entry per CDR3 protein. Altogether about 16,000 distinct CDR3 sequences are present, less than 50% being singletons, with the ten largest covering 29%. Input material: esophageal tumor tissue. These receptors all stem from a male donor with esophageal squamous cell carcinoma. Each CDR3 is given with its conserved first and last residue. D genes are given only for firm matches. The size of a clone is reported for some rows only, either as once, few or many, or as a class for expanded clones.

J: TRBJ2-5
D: NA
size: few
V: TRBV7-6
CDR3: CASSLALARQETQYF
DNA: TGTGCCAGCAGCTTAGCGCTTGCACGACAAGAGACCCAGTACTTC

J: TRBJ2-1
D: TRBD2
size: NA
V: TRBV7-3
CDR3: CASSYGGLEGNEQFF
DNA: TGTGCCAGCAGCTACGGGGGACTAGAGGGCAATGAGCAGTTCTTC

J: TRBJ2-3
D: NA
size: NA
V: TRBV7-1
CDR3: CASSQGGGSDTQYF
DNA: TGTGCCAGCAGCCAGGGCGGGGGCTCCGATACGCAGTATTTT

J: TRBJ2-7
D: NA
size: few
V: TRBV7-3
CDR3: CASSVDREREQYF
DNA: TGTGCCAGCAGCGTCGACAGAGAACGTGAGCAGTACTTC

J: TRBJ2-4
D: NA
size: NA
V: TRBV7-2
CDR3: CASSPPANLAKNIQYF
DNA: TGTGCCAGCAGCCCGCCCGCAAATCTCGCCAAAAACATTCAGTACTTC

J: TRBJ1-4
D: NA
size: many
V: TRBV28
CDR3: CASSFVRKGKLFF
DNA: TGTGCCAGCAGTTTCGTCCGGAAGGGAAAACTGTTTTTT

J: TRBJ2-1
D: TRBD2
size: many
V: TRBV7-9
CDR3: CASSRTGTSALNEQFF
DNA: TGTGCCAGCAGTCGTACCGGGACTAGCGCCTTAAATGAGCAGTTCTTC

J: TRBJ2-1
D: NA
size: NA
V: TRBV4-2
CDR3: CASSPRRVAIVRNEQFF
DNA: TGTGCCAGCAGCCCCCGTCGGGTAGCGATCGTCCGCAATGAGCAGTTCTTC

J: TRBJ2-5
D: NA
size: NA
V: TRBV7-9
CDR3: CASSSGPRKQETQYF
DNA: TGTGCCAGCAGCTCAGGCCCGAGAAAACAAGAGACCCAGTACTTC

J: TRBJ2-7
D: NA
size: NA
V: TRBV28
CDR3: CASSPFLAYEQYF
DNA: TGTGCCAGCAGTCCGTTCCTAGCTTACGAGCAGTACTTC

J: TRBJ1-2
D: TRBD1
size: NA
V: TRBV6-8
CDR3: CASSYAGTGDPRGYTF
DNA: TGTGCCAGCAGTTACGCCGGGACAGGGGATCCTCGGGGCTACACCTTC

J: TRBJ1-2
D: NA
size: NA
V: TRBV12-3/TRBV12-4
CDR3: CASSSARGAGDSDGYTF
DNA: TGTGCCAGCAGTTCAGCGCGGGGGGCAGGGGATAGTGATGGCTACACCTTC

J: TRBJ2-1
D: TRBD1
size: NA
V: TRBV9
CDR3: CASIEGAGFYEQFF
DNA: TGTGCCAGCATCGAGGGGGCGGGCTTCTACGAGCAGTTCTTC

J: TRBJ1-6
D: NA
size: NA
V: TRBV7-3
CDR3: CASSLTRTAYNSPLHF
DNA: TGTGCCAGCAGCTTAACTAGGACAGCTTATAATTCACCCCTCCACTTT

J: TRBJ2-1
D: NA
size: NA
V: TRBV7-3
CDR3: CASSLSGTTYNEQFF
DNA: TGTGCCAGCAGCTTAAGCGGGACGACCTACAATGAGCAGTTCTTC

J: TRBJ1-2
D: NA
size: once
V: TRBV10-2
CDR3: CASSERQLYGYTF
DNA: TGCGCCAGCAGCGAGAGACAGCTCTATGGCTACACCTTC

J: TRBJ1-4
D: NA
size: medium-sized
V: TRBV7-8
CDR3: CASSRTDKHEKLFF
DNA: TGTGCCAGCAGCCGGACAGACAAACATGAAAAACTGTTTTTT

J: TRBJ2-1
D: NA
size: NA
V: TRBV7-6
CDR3: CASSLAGSGLEQFF
DNA: TGTGCCAGCAGCTTAGCTGGAAGCGGGCTTGAGCAGTTCTTC

J: TRBJ2-7
D: TRBD1
size: NA
V: TRBV7-2
CDR3: CASSLGTGYEQYF
DNA: TGTGCCAGCAGCTTAGGGACAGGCTACGAGCAGTACTTC

J: TRBJ2-1
D: NA
size: NA
V: TRBV27
CDR3: CASSFFRTVDNEQFF
DNA: TGTGCCAGCAGTTTTTTTCGGACGGTAGACAATGAGCAGTTCTTC

J: TRBJ2-1
D: NA
size: NA
V: TRBV10-3
CDR3: CAISESSQGQSYNEQFF
DNA: TGTGCCATCAGTGAGTCGAGTCAGGGGCAGTCCTACAATGAGCAGTTCTTC

J: TRBJ1-5
D: NA
size: many
V: TRBV7-2
CDR3: CASSLQQGYQPQHF
DNA: TGTGCCAGCAGCTTACAACAGGGCTATCAGCCCCAGCATTTT

J: TRBJ2-3
D: NA
size: once
V: TRBV7-2
CDR3: CASSRDSFTDTQYF
DNA: TGTGCCAGCAGCCGTGACAGCTTCACAGATACGCAGTATTTT

J: TRBJ1-4
D: NA
size: many
V: TRBV10-3
CDR3: CAISVQGFNEKLFF
DNA: TGTGCCATCAGTGTACAGGGATTTAATGAAAAACTGTTTTTT

J: TRBJ1-6
D: TRBD1
size: many
V: TRBV5-1
CDR3: CASSLAVVGQGASPLHF
DNA: TGCGCCAGCAGCTTGGCCGTCGTGGGACAGGGGGCATCACCCCTCCACTTT

J: TRBJ2-3
D: NA
size: NA
V: TRBV29-1
CDR3: CSEATDSTDTQYF
DNA: TGCAGCGAAGCGACAGACAGCACAGATACGCAGTATTTT

J: TRBJ2-1
D: TRBD2
size: few
V: TRBV7-4
CDR3: CASSPGTSRDNEQFF
DNA: TGTGCCAGCAGCCCCGGGACTAGCAGGGACAATGAGCAGTTCTTC